Presented here are 25 T cell receptor beta chains from one specimen sequenced in a study of blood T cells in healthy people across ages (dated by TCRdb to 2014 to 2015). The library was made by 5' RACE. For sequencing, an Illumina HiSeq 2500 was employed. A second PCR of roughly 7 to 11 cycles was performed with a sample-barcoded 5' primer and a J-beta primer mix. TCRdb applied fastp at Q25 and MiXCR to the public reads, then kept only in-frame beta chains. Every CDR3 protein is listed once, alongside the most common genes and DNA of its rows. The sample includes 450,000 to 700,000 distinct CDR3 sequences, with about 25% observed a single time. Approximately 18% of the sample rests with the top ten. Sequencing was done on a sample of blood. These receptors all come from a woman aged 70 to 79 in good health.

The gene calls are TRBV6-5 and TRBJ1-1; 7 bases fit TRBD1. V dropped 6 bases and J dropped 4; count of bases not matched to a gene: 5. Germline-derived CDR1 and CDR2 are MNHEY and SVGAGI. This CDR3 spans 13 amino acids. This CDR3 reads CASRTGMGTEAFF. As DNA, the CDR3 is TGTGCCAGCAGGACAGGGATGGGCACTGAAGCTTTCTTT.

This clonotype was seen a handful of times. This chain joins TRBV7-9 and TRBJ1-2; TRBD1 aligns across 9 bases. The junction had 11 bases not matched to a gene; V was cut back by 4 bases and J by 5 bases. There are 16 residues in the CDR3. The germline V gene has CDR1 SEHNR and CDR2 FQNEAQ (reference sequence). CDR3: CASSSSGTGFWYGYTF. The CDR3 DNA is TGTGCCAGCAGCTCGTCCGGGACAGGGTTTTGGTATGGCTACACCTTC.

V and J are TRBV20-1 and TRBJ2-1; TRBD2 agrees at 10 bases. The CDR3 totals 14 residues. Germline CDR1 DFQATT, CDR2 SNEGSKA (reference sequence). Trimming took 6 bases from V and 6 from J; bases not matched to a gene: 8. For the CDR3, the DNA is TGCAGTGCAACTCTAGCGGGAGTCAGCAATGAGCAGTTCTTC. It specifies CSATLAGVSNEQFF.

This clonotype was detected only a few times. The chain is built from TRBV7-8 and TRBJ1-4, with D possibly matching TRBD1 (6 bases). The germline gives CDR1 SGHVS, CDR2 FQNEAQ. V was cut by 6 bases and J by 7 bases, with 15 bases left in between. This CDR3 spans 14 amino acids. CDR3 coding DNA: TGTGCCAGCAGTTGGGGGGCCGGGGTTGAAAAACTGTTTTTT. As protein: CASSWGAGVEKLFF.

V gene TRBV20-1 combines with J gene TRBJ2-1, with TRBD2 matching over 10 bases. CDR3 length: 14 residues. V trimming: 5 bases; J trimming: 4 bases; junction bases outside the gene matches: 5. CDR1 and CDR2 from the germline V gene are DFQATT and SNEGSKA (reference sequence). In nucleotides, the CDR3 is TGCAGTGCTTTTAGCGGGGGGACGTACAATGAGCAGTTCTTC. Its protein product is CSAFSGGTYNEQFF.

About this clonotype: One end of the junction fails to match germline, which may point to a read error. The gene calls are TRBV9 and TRBJ2-1; D gene uncertain. CDR3 size: 13 residues. Germline-derived CDR1 and CDR2 are SGDLS and YYNGEE. The CDR3 bases are TGTGCCAGCAGCGTAGAGAACAGCTACGAGCAGTGCTTC. Protein product: CASSVENSYEQCF.

The chain uses TRBV6-6 and TRBJ2-5; possible D gene TRBD1, 6 bases. The CDR3 runs 14 residues. V was shortened by 6 bases and J by 4 bases, with 15 bases between the two germline ends. Germline values: CDR1 MNHNY, CDR2 SVGAGI (reference sequence). The CDR3 DNA follows: TGTGCCAGCAGACAACTGCAAGGGGGAGAGACCCAGTACTTC. Residues: CASRQLQGGETQYF.

The V call is TRBV14, the J call TRBJ1-1, with D uncertain. V shed 0 bases and J shed 1 base, with 18 bases lying between them. In germline, CDR1 is SGHDN, CDR2 FVKESK. The CDR3 covers 18 residues. Written as DNA, the CDR3 is TGTGCCAGCAGCCAAGATAATGGATGGAAGAAGGCGAACACTGAAGCTTTCTTT. Protein sequence: CASSQDNGWKKANTEAFF.

This clonotype was picked up a small number of times. The V gene is TRBV3-1, the J gene TRBJ1-2; 10 nucleotides agree with TRBD1. Germline V CDR1 and CDR2: LGHDT, YNNKEL (reference sequence). With V trimmed by 5 bases and J by 5 bases, 5 bases remained unmatched. The CDR3 runs 14 residues. CDR3 in DNA: TGTGCCAGCAGCACCGGGACAGGGGCTTATGGCTACACCTTC. Its translation: CASSTGTGAYGYTF.

The rearrangement joins TRBV20-1 to TRBJ2-3; 7 bases line up with TRBD1. The CDR3 runs to 15 residues. The germline CDR1 and CDR2 sequences are DFQATT and SNEGSKA (reference sequence). V lost 6 bases and J lost 4; bases outside the gene matches: 13. CDR3 sequence (DNA): TGCAGTGCCCAGAGGTCAGCAACAGGGGCAGATACGCAGTATTTT. Encoded protein: CSAQRSATGADTQYF.

V and J are TRBV9 and TRBJ1-3, with D possibly TRBD1 on 5 matching bases. The germline V and J ends were trimmed by 0 bases and 0 bases, with 7 bases remaining between them. Germline CDR1 reads SGDLS; CDR2 reads YYNGEE. This CDR3 region has 15 residues. The CDR3 coding sequence is TGTGCCAGCAGCGTAGGGGGGAGCTCTGGAAACACCATATATTTT. The encoded protein is CASSVGGSSGNTIYF.

This clonotype came up a few times. The rearrangement uses TRBV7-2 and TRBJ2-1, with D unresolved. CDR1 and CDR2 (germline): SGHTA, FQGNSA. This CDR3 region has 12 residues. The V gene lost 1 base and the J gene lost 6 bases, with 4 bases spanning the gap. This CDR3 reads CASSLGFNEQFF. DNA for the CDR3: TGTGCCAGCAGCTTAGGATTCAATGAGCAGTTCTTC.

The chain combines TRBV6-6 with TRBJ1-3; 9 bases agree with TRBD1. V was clipped by 4 bases and J by 4 bases; unmatched bases: 8. CDR1 is MNHNY and CDR2 is SVGAGI in the germline V gene (reference sequence). The CDR3 totals 16 residues. The CDR3 DNA reads TGTGCCAGCAGTTCCGTCCCGGGACAGGGCGGAAACACCATATATTTT. Its translation: CASSSVPGQGGNTIYF.

V and J are TRBV6-6 and TRBJ2-2; 8 bases line up with TRBD1. The CDR3 runs to 16 residues. The germline gives CDR1 MNHNY, CDR2 SVGAGI (reference sequence). V shed 5 bases and J 1 base; nucleotides not matched to a gene: 6. The CDR3 DNA follows: TGTGCCAGCAGTCGACAGGGGACTCAGAACACCGGGGAGCTGTTTTTT. Translation: CASSRQGTQNTGELFF.

This clonotype has a handful of counts. This rearrangement joins TRBV2 to TRBJ2-5, with D possibly matching TRBD1 (6 bases). The CDR3 runs to 13 residues. V was trimmed by 7 bases and J by 3 bases, leaving 12 bases between them. Germline V gene lookup returns CDR1 SNHLY and CDR2 FYNNEI. The CDR3 nucleotides are TGTGCCAGCAACCAAGGACAGAAAGAGACCCAGTACTTC. Residues: CASNQGQKETQYF.

Only one count was recorded for this clonotype. DNA of the CDR3: TGTGCCAGCAGTTACTCCGGGACAGGGGATTATGGCTACACCTTC. Translating gives CASSYSGTGDYGYTF. The rearrangement uses TRBV6-5 and TRBJ1-2, with TRBD1 identical over 10 bases. Germline CDR1 reads MNHEY; CDR2 reads SVGAGI. V shed 0 bases and J 5 bases; nucleotides not matched to a gene: 3. The CDR3 consists of 15 residues.

The gene calls are TRBV5-1 and TRBJ2-6, with 9 bases lining up with TRBD1. The CDR3 has 18 amino acids. Per the germline V gene, CDR1 is SGHRS and CDR2 is YFSETQ. The trim removed 0 bases at V and 0 bases at J, leaving 4 bases unmatched. In DNA, the CDR3 is TGCGCCAGCAGCTTGGCCGGACAGGGGCCCTCTGGGGCCAACGTCCTGACTTTC. It specifies CASSLAGQGPSGANVLTF.

This clonotype was found a few times. This rearrangement joins TRBV4-1 to TRBJ2-4, with TRBD2 matching over 8 bases. The CDR3 sequence is 13 residues long. V lost 6 bases and J lost 7; bases outside the gene matches: 5. The germline gives CDR1 MGHRA, CDR2 YSYEKL. CDR3 nucleotide sequence: TGCGCCAGCAGGCCAGGCGGGAGGAACATTCAGTACTTC. This translates into CASRPGGRNIQYF.

The gene calls are TRBV7-6 and TRBJ2-5; the match to TRBD2 covers 10 bases. With the DNA end fitting TRBJ2-1 better, the J assignment may be wrong. The CDR3 is 14 amino acids. Per germline, CDR1 SGHVS and CDR2 FNYEAQ. This CDR3 is CASSQPGTSDEQFF. The CDR3 nucleotides are TGTGCCAGCAGCCAACCCGGGACTAGCGATGAGCAGTTCTTC.

V usage is TRBV20-1 and J usage is TRBJ2-1, with D possibly being TRBD2 (5 bases). Gene TRBJ2-7 matches the end of the DNA better, so the J call may be wrong. Germline lookup yields CDR1 DFQATT and CDR2 SNEGSKA (reference sequence). The CDR3 sequence is 12 residues long. The CDR3 DNA is TGCAGTGCTAGGGGGAGTCCCAACGAGCAGTACTTC. As protein: CSARGSPNEQYF.

This clonotype was seen a few times. The chain has TRBV5-1 and TRBJ2-3; D is undetermined. V gave up 1 base and J gave up 0 bases, with 9 bases separating them. The CDR3 loop spans 15 amino acids. CDR1 and CDR2 (germline): SGHRS, YFSETQ. The CDR3 nucleotides are TGCGCCAGCAGCTTGATGGATAGTAGCACAGATACGCAGTATTTT. Protein product: CASSLMDSSTDTQYF.

This clonotype was seen more than once but under ten times. An end of the junction differs from the germline gene, which may be a read error. The chain is built from TRBV15 and TRBJ2-4, with TRBD2 as a possible D gene (6 bases). The CDR3 is 17 residues long. The germline gives CDR1 LNHNV, CDR2 YYDKDF (reference sequence). The DNA of the CDR3 is TGTGCCACCAGCAGTGGGATCGGGGGAGTCGCCATAAACATTCAGTACTTC. This gives the protein CATSSGIGGVAINIQYF.

CDR3 residues: CSVLLSGANVLTF. The CDR3, as DNA: TGCAGCGTTCTGCTCTCTGGGGCCAACGTCCTGACTTTC. The V and J genes are TRBV29-1 and TRBJ2-6; D is uncertain. The germline gives CDR1 SQVTM, CDR2 ANQGSEA. The CDR3 is 13 amino acids. Trimming took off 5 bases at V and 0 bases at J, with 5 bases between the two ends.

This clonotype was seen at least ten times. The J gene is TRBJ2-1, the V gene TRBV7-8; D remains ambiguous. The J call may be mistaken, given a closer DNA end match to TRBJ2-5. The CDR3 runs 14 residues. CDR1 and CDR2 from the germline V gene are SGHVS and FQNEAQ. The CDR3 sequence: CASSLSNSGETQYF. As DNA, the CDR3 is TGTGCCAGCAGCTTATCTAACAGTGGAGAGACCCAGTACTTC.

The V and J genes are TRBV12-3 or TRBV12-4 and TRBJ1-4, with D possibly matching TRBD1 (5 bases). The CDR3 contains 17 residues. Trimming shortened V by 6 bases and J by 0 bases, and 17 bases separated the two germline ends. The CDR3 sequence is CASSYTLGAATNEKLFF. The CDR3, as DNA: TGTGCCAGCAGCTACACGCTCGGGGCAGCAACTAATGAAAAACTGTTTTTT.